The present entry profiles one T cell receptor (beta chain) with its context. The specificity of this receptor is unknown. No qualities accompany the bases; no much larger clone lies one base away. The junction shows trimming of 4 bases on V and 1 base on J, and the gene matches do not reach 3 bases of it. Counted from cysteine to phenylalanine, this CDR3 has 15 amino acids. Only the CDR3 DNA stays, 45 bases, in frame from base 1. According to the germline V gene, CDR1 reads SGHRS and CDR2 reads YFSETQ. This entry comes from a study of blood T cell repertoires in COVID-19 (dated by TCRdb to the early 2020s). Background on the whole study: Collaborator samples came from the United States, Italy and Spain and covered acute and convalescent phases of COVID-19. The repertoires were made available in a free public database intended to serve as a resource for research on the immune response to SARS-CoV-2. Where HLA class I and class II types were available, the types were taken from metadata supplied by the sample provider, not from assay-based typing. The prospective study material was composed of cDNA or gDNA derived from T cells, B-cell-depleted T cells, or PBMCs. The sample metadata nearly always contained a de-identified subject ID, COVID-19 status, age in years and sex. The samples were drawn from the first 160 participants of the ongoing ImmuneRACE study and from 1,254 subjects provided by 6 global collaborators. Deeply sampled blood TCRbeta repertoires from subjects exposed to, actively infected with, or recovered from COVID-19 were included in the dataset. Beyond this particular receptor, the publication reports: How much clinical and demographic metadata was included differed by source and by participant, and the metadata was provided uncurated.

Each collaborating institution followed its own protocols to collect whole blood in K2EDTA tubes. For TCRbeta analysis, collaborators shipped samples as frozen whole blood, isolated PBMCs, or DNA extracted from either of those sample types. TCRbeta CDR3 regions were amplified from genomic DNA using the immunoSEQ Assay, a bias-controlled multiplex PCR. As for how the authors treated the data: The number of nucleated cells in each sample was estimated by amplification of reference gene primers within the assay. To quantify the absolute abundance of each unique TCRbeta CDR3 rearrangement, sequence reads were collapsed and filtered. For each sample, productive Simpson clonality was calculated as the square root of Simpson's diversity index over productive rearrangements. The table was pulled from immuneACCESS by TCRdb, which kept in-frame rearrangements only. Such tables lose some clones; where checked, under half of the loss comes from unresolved V genes, and the rest has no known cause. Clonal size and the V and J genes are those of that table, whereas D and trimming came from the DNA. The sample has 110,000 or so clones on record, roughly 84% of them singletons. The ten largest clones take up 3% to 3.5% of the sample.

The sequence joins TRBV5-1 to TRBJ2-3; 10 bases in between match TRBD2. Sequencing input: peripheral blood. The TCR sequence derives from a man aged 35-49 years with acute or convalescent COVID-19. The CDR3 region reads CASSIGLAGTDTQYF. The sequenced DNA: TGCGCCAGCAGCATCGGACTAGCGGGCACAGATACGCAGTATTTT.